Sequencing of this TCR beta chain was carried out in a study of control samples from healthy donors and cancer patients. Clones were read by immunoSEQ multiplex PCR, and TCRdb kept only the in-frame ones, dropping some. The sample records 60,000 or so clones, 70% to 90% being singletons. The ends lost 4 bases at V and 5 bases at J; junction bases unmatched: 12. The germline V gene has CDR1 LNHDA and CDR2 SQIVND (reference sequence). CDR3 length: 17 amino acids. The TCR sequence derives from a middle-aged man in good health. V gene TRBV19 combines with J gene TRBJ1-5, with TRBD1 identical over 9 bases. The sample consisted of blood. The CDR3 coding sequence is TGTGCCAGTAGTACCTCCGGGACAGGGTTGTTCTATCAGCCCCAGCATTTT. Its translation is CASSTSGTGLFYQPQHF.